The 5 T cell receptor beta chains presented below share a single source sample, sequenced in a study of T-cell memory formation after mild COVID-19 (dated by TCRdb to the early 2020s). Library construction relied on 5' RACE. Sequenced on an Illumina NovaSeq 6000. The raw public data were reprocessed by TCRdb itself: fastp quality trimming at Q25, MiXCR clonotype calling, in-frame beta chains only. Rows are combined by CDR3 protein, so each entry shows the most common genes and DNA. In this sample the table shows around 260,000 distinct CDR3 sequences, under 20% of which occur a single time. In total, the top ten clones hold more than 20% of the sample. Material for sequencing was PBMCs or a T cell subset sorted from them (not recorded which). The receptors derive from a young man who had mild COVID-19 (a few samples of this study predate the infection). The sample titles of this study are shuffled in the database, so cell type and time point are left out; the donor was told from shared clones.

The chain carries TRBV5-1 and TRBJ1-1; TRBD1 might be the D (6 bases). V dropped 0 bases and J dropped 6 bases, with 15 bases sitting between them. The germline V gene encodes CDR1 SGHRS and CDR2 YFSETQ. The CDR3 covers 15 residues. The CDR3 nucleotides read TGCGCCAGCAGCTTGGTCGCAGGGGTAGACGCTGAAGCTTTCTTT. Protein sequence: CASSLVAGVDAEAFF.

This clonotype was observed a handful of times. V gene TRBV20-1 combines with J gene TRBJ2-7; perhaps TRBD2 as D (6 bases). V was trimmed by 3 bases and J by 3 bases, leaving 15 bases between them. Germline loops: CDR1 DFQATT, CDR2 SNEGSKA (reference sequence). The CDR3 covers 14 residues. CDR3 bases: TGCAGTGCTAGGGGGGGAGAGGCTGTCTACGAGCAGTACTTC. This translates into CSARGGEAVYEQYF.

The CDR3 protein is CSARAKGNNSPLHF. Here the CDR3 DNA reads TGCAGTGCTAGAGCCAAGGGGAACAATTCACCCCTCCACTTT. This chain connects TRBV20-1 to TRBJ1-6; D might be TRBD1 (5 bases). The germline gives CDR1 DFQATT, CDR2 SNEGSKA (reference sequence). V gave up 1 base and J gave up 7 bases, with 11 bases separating them. The CDR3 is 14 residues long.

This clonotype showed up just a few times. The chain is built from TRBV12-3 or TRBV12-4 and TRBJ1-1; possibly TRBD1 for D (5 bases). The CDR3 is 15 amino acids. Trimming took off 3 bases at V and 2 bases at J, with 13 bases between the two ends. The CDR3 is CASSFSRAGNTEAFF. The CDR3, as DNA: TGTGCCAGCAGTTTCAGCAGGGCCGGAAACACTGAAGCTTTCTTT.

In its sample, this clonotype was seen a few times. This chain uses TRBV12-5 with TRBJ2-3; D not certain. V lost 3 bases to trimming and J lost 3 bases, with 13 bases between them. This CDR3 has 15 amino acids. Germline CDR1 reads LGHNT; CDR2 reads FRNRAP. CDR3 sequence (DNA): TGTGCTAGTGGTTTATCAGTGGGCAGAACAGATACGCAGTATTTT. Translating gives CASGLSVGRTDTQYF. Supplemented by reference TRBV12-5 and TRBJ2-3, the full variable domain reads DARVTQTPRHKVTEMGQEVTMRCQPILGHNTVFWYRQTMMQGLELLAYFRNRAPLDDSGMPKDRFSAEMPDATLATLKIQPSEPRDSAVYFCASGLSVGRTDTQYFGPGTRLTVL.